This is a list of T cell receptor beta chains from one sample in a study of blood T cell repertoires in COVID-19. TCRdb's copy holds only in-frame clones and misses some; the assay was immunoSEQ multiplex PCR. The top ten clones hold approximately 6% of a sample with some 180,000 clones, 70% to 90% of them seen once. The sequencing sample was made of peripheral blood. The receptor source for this set is a man between 35 and 55 years old with active or convalescent COVID-19. Each CDR3 is given with its conserved first and last residue. The order of the fields is clone size, V gene, J gene, D gene, CDR3 protein, CDR3 DNA. The D gene is left open where the match is weak. Clone size is not always given. Where it is, it says once, few, many or a class for expanded clones.

clone size: few; V gene: TRBV25-1; J gene: TRBJ1-3; D gene: -; CDR3 protein: CASRHDRPGNTIYF; CDR3 DNA: TGTGCCAGCAGACACGACAGGCCTGGAAACACCATATATTTT
clone size: -; V gene: TRBV7-2; J gene: TRBJ1-2; D gene: -; CDR3 protein: CASSLDPTGGGYGYTF; CDR3 DNA: TGTGCCAGCAGCTTAGATCCCACCGGGGGGGGGTATGGCTACACCTTC
clone size: -; V gene: TRBV5-1; J gene: TRBJ2-3; D gene: TRBD1; CDR3 protein: CASSLMTGGADTQYF; CDR3 DNA: TGCGCCAGCAGCTTGATGACAGGGGGAGCGGATACGCAGTATTTT
clone size: -; V gene: TRBV10-3; J gene: TRBJ2-1; D gene: -; CDR3 protein: CAISGTQSSYNEQFF; CDR3 DNA: TGTGCCATCAGTGGGACTCAAAGCTCCTACAATGAGCAGTTCTTC
clone size: -; V gene: TRBV9; J gene: TRBJ2-4; D gene: -; CDR3 protein: CASSVVAGNIQYF; CDR3 DNA: TGTGCCAGCAGCGTAGTGGCAGGGAACATTCAGTACTTC
clone size: -; V gene: TRBV3-1/TRBV3-2; J gene: TRBJ2-1; D gene: -; CDR3 protein: CASSRPGGLAMEEQFF; CDR3 DNA: TGTGCCAGCAGCCGGCCTGGGGGGTTAGCCATGGAAGAGCAGTTCTTC
clone size: -; V gene: TRBV19; J gene: TRBJ1-2; D gene: -; CDR3 protein: CASSIGYRVNGYTF; CDR3 DNA: TGTGCCAGTAGTATAGGTTACAGGGTTAATGGCTACACCTTC
clone size: -; V gene: TRBV19; J gene: TRBJ2-1; D gene: TRBD2; CDR3 protein: CASSGTSGIYNEQFF; CDR3 DNA: TGTGCCAGTAGCGGGACTAGCGGGATCTACAATGAGCAGTTCTTC
clone size: -; V gene: TRBV3-1/TRBV3-2; J gene: TRBJ1-1; D gene: TRBD1; CDR3 protein: CASSQDRDRLF; CDR3 DNA: TGTGCCAGCAGCCAAGATAGGGACAGATTATTT
clone size: -; V gene: TRBV19; J gene: TRBJ2-1; D gene: TRBD2; CDR3 protein: CASSTYYLAGGYSYNEQFF; CDR3 DNA: TGTGCCAGTAGTACCTACTACCTAGCGGGGGGGTACTCCTACAATGAGCAGTTCTTC
clone size: -; V gene: TRBV6-5; J gene: TRBJ1-5; D gene: -; CDR3 protein: CASSSVTGSGNQPQHF; CDR3 DNA: TGTGCCAGCAGTTCCGTAACAGGGTCGGGCAATCAGCCCCAGCATTTT
clone size: -; V gene: TRBV30; J gene: TRBJ1-1; D gene: -; CDR3 protein: CAWSVGHPNTEAFF; CDR3 DNA: TGTGCCTGGAGTGTTGGACACCCGAACACTGAAGCTTTCTTT
clone size: -; V gene: TRBV5-4; J gene: TRBJ2-5; D gene: -; CDR3 protein: CASSTQGPQETQYF; CDR3 DNA: TGTGCCAGCAGCACACAGGGTCCCCAAGAGACCCAGTACTTC
clone size: -; V gene: TRBV12-3/TRBV12-4; J gene: TRBJ1-6; D gene: -; CDR3 protein: CASSFRDSPLHF; CDR3 DNA: TGTGCCAGCAGCTTCAGGGATTCACCCCTCCACTTT
clone size: once; V gene: TRBV19; J gene: TRBJ1-5; D gene: -; CDR3 protein: CASSIVTGHSNQPQHF; CDR3 DNA: TGTGCCAGTAGTATAGTAACAGGCCATAGCAATCAGCCCCAGCATTTT
clone size: -; V gene: TRBV5-1; J gene: TRBJ1-1; D gene: -; CDR3 protein: CASSLYRESEEAFF; CDR3 DNA: TGCGCCAGCAGCTTGTACAGGGAGTCGGAAGAAGCTTTCTTT
clone size: few; V gene: TRBV4-3; J gene: TRBJ2-7; D gene: -; CDR3 protein: CASSQDPPGLRRGYEQYF; CDR3 DNA: TGCGCCAGCAGCCAAGATCCCCCAGGGCTTAGGAGGGGCTACGAGCAGTACTTC
clone size: -; V gene: TRBV28; J gene: TRBJ1-2; D gene: TRBD1; CDR3 protein: CASSFLDRGSPGYTF; CDR3 DNA: TGTGCCAGCAGTTTTCTCGACAGGGGGTCTCCCGGCTACACCTTC
clone size: -; V gene: TRBV28; J gene: TRBJ1-6; D gene: -; CDR3 protein: CASSLGAKKNSPLHF; CDR3 DNA: TGTGCCAGCAGTTTGGGGGCGAAGAAGAATTCACCCCTCCACTTT
clone size: -; V gene: TRBV5-8; J gene: TRBJ2-2; D gene: TRBD2; CDR3 protein: CASSLARASGGPNTGELFF; CDR3 DNA: TGTGCCAGCAGCTTGGCTCGGGCTAGCGGGGGCCCGAACACCGGGGAGCTGTTTTTT
clone size: -; V gene: TRBV4-1; J gene: TRBJ2-3; D gene: -; CDR3 protein: CASSQSPGTSTDTQYF; CDR3 DNA: TGCGCCAGCAGCCAATCCCCGGGGACTTCCACAGATACGCAGTATTTT
clone size: -; V gene: TRBV5-6; J gene: TRBJ1-5; D gene: TRBD1; CDR3 protein: CASSFTGGDQPQHF; CDR3 DNA: TGTGCCAGCAGCTTTACAGGGGGTGATCAGCCCCAGCATTTT
clone size: -; V gene: TRBV30; J gene: TRBJ1-4; D gene: -; CDR3 protein: CASPGGAGDEKLFF; CDR3 DNA: TGTGCCTCCCCCGGCGGGGCGGGGGATGAAAAACTGTTTTTT
clone size: -; V gene: TRBV4-2; J gene: TRBJ2-3; D gene: -; CDR3 protein: CASSQADRKTDTQYF; CDR3 DNA: TGTGCCAGCAGCCAAGCAGACAGGAAGACAGATACGCAGTATTTT
clone size: -; V gene: TRBV7-2; J gene: TRBJ1-2; D gene: -; CDR3 protein: CASIPLGNYGYTF; CDR3 DNA: TGTGCCAGCATTCCCCTCGGGAACTATGGCTACACCTTC
clone size: -; V gene: TRBV4-2; J gene: TRBJ2-3; D gene: TRBD2; CDR3 protein: CASSPSAGTSGVDTQYF; CDR3 DNA: TGTGCCAGCAGCCCTAGTGCAGGGACTAGCGGGGTAGATACGCAGTATTTT
clone size: -; V gene: TRBV30; J gene: TRBJ1-5; D gene: TRBD1; CDR3 protein: CAWNMTGKVFEPQHF; CDR3 DNA: TGTGCCTGGAACATGACAGGGAAAGTATTTGAGCCCCAGCATTTT
clone size: once; V gene: TRBV11-2; J gene: TRBJ1-6; D gene: TRBD1; CDR3 protein: CASSLTGQLDNSPLHF; CDR3 DNA: TGTGCCAGCAGCCTAACGGGACAGTTGGATAATTCACCCCTCCACTTT
clone size: -; V gene: TRBV7-2; J gene: TRBJ1-2; D gene: -; CDR3 protein: CASSKEVQTHYGYTF; CDR3 DNA: TGTGCCAGCAGCAAAGAAGTGCAGACTCACTATGGCTACACCTTC
clone size: -; V gene: TRBV19; J gene: TRBJ2-6; D gene: TRBD2; CDR3 protein: CASSMRRGRALGSGANVLTF; CDR3 DNA: TGTGCCAGTAGTATGAGGCGCGGGAGGGCCTTAGGTTCTGGGGCCAACGTCCTGACTTTC
clone size: -; V gene: TRBV7-3; J gene: TRBJ2-3; D gene: TRBD2; CDR3 protein: CASSFSGGASLTDTQYF; CDR3 DNA: TGTGCCAGCAGCTTTAGCGGGGGGGCCAGTCTCACAGATACGCAGTATTTT
clone size: -; V gene: TRBV5-1; J gene: TRBJ2-5; D gene: TRBD2; CDR3 protein: CASSSSLAGGQETQYF; CDR3 DNA: TGCGCCAGCAGCTCGTCTTTAGCGGGAGGGCAAGAGACCCAGTACTTC
clone size: -; V gene: TRBV7-2; J gene: TRBJ2-1; D gene: -; CDR3 protein: CASSPRMDILGEQFF; CDR3 DNA: TGTGCCAGCAGCCCGCGAATGGACATTTTGGGCGAGCAGTTCTTC
clone size: once; V gene: TRBV1; J gene: TRBJ1-2; D gene: -; CDR3 protein: CTSSQTGGAYGYTF; CDR3 DNA: TGCACCAGCAGCCAAACGGGGGGTGCCTATGGCTACACCTTC
clone size: -; V gene: TRBV14; J gene: TRBJ2-2; D gene: -; CDR3 protein: CASSSPGHRNTGELFF; CDR3 DNA: TGTGCCAGCAGCTCTCCGGGACACCGGAACACCGGGGAGCTGTTTTTT
clone size: -; V gene: TRBV21-1; J gene: TRBJ1-1; D gene: -; CDR3 protein: CASSKDPGGTEAFF; CDR3 DNA: TGTGCCAGCAGCAAAGACCCCGGGGGCACTGAAGCTTTCTTT
clone size: -; V gene: TRBV12-5; J gene: TRBJ1-1; D gene: -; CDR3 protein: CASGLGGTPNTEAFF; CDR3 DNA: TGTGCTAGTGGTTTGGGGGGGACTCCGAACACTGAAGCTTTCTTT
clone size: once; V gene: TRBV19; J gene: TRBJ1-2; D gene: -; CDR3 protein: CASSGVSIRGYTF; CDR3 DNA: TGTGCCAGTAGTGGAGTATCGATTCGTGGCTACACCTTC
clone size: -; V gene: TRBV14; J gene: TRBJ1-1; D gene: -; CDR3 protein: CASSQAGWGTLQSEAFF; CDR3 DNA: TGTGCCAGCAGCCAGGCGGGGTGGGGGACCCTGCAAAGTGAAGCTTTCTTT
clone size: few; V gene: TRBV28; J gene: TRBJ1-6; D gene: TRBD1; CDR3 protein: CASKTGVDSPLHF; CDR3 DNA: TGTGCCAGCAAGACAGGGGTTGATTCACCCCTCCACTTT
clone size: -; V gene: TRBV4-2; J gene: TRBJ1-2; D gene: -; CDR3 protein: CASSQREGGNYGYTF; CDR3 DNA: TGTGCCAGCAGCCAAAGGGAGGGGGGAAACTATGGCTACACCTTC
clone size: -; V gene: TRBV19; J gene: TRBJ1-6; D gene: -; CDR3 protein: CASSTTGRGNSPLHF; CDR3 DNA: TGTGCCAGTAGTACAACAGGGAGGGGTAATTCACCCCTCCACTTT
clone size: -; V gene: TRBV7-2; J gene: TRBJ1-1; D gene: -; CDR3 protein: CASSHQTGMNTEAFF; CDR3 DNA: TGTGCCAGCAGCCACCAGACAGGAATGAACACTGAAGCTTTCTTT
clone size: -; V gene: TRBV5-1; J gene: TRBJ2-5; D gene: TRBD1; CDR3 protein: CASSLQPGQGSTETQYF; CDR3 DNA: TGCGCCAGCAGCTTGCAACCGGGACAGGGATCGACTGAGACCCAGTACTTC
clone size: -; V gene: TRBV6-6; J gene: TRBJ2-1; D gene: -; CDR3 protein: CASSYPSGRSYNEQFF; CDR3 DNA: TGTGCCAGCAGTTATCCAAGCGGACGCTCCTACAATGAGCAGTTCTTC